The clone carrying this T cell receptor beta chain was found a few times. Its antigen remains unknown. The sample is drawn from a study of T-cell memory formation after mild COVID-19. As for the study in general: Clusters of TCRs were largely donor specific. General study points: There was a balanced CD4/CD8 profile in clones contracting day 15 to 85, and later expanders leaned CD4+. Memory cells collected pre-infection included some clones that later responded, suggesting cross-reactive memory joined.

Barcoded TCR alpha and TCR beta cDNA libraries with UMIs came from 5'RACE using constant-segment primers. TCRdb fed the 5' RACE reads into MiXCR, producing one record per CDR3 protein. Altogether roughly 130,000 distinct CDR3 sequences are present, 15% to 20% being singletons, with the ten largest covering 4.5% to 5.5%. Germline trimming cut 1 base from V and 9 bases from J; bases unmatched to any gene: 10. There are 16 residues in the CDR3. Germline CDR1 reads SGHDN; CDR2 reads FVKESK. The origin of this receptor is a man younger than 35 who had mild COVID-19 (a few samples of this study predate the infection). Cell type and time point are not known. The chain carries TRBV14 and TRBJ2-1, with 9 nucleotides matching TRBD1. Sequencing input: PBMCs or a T cell subset sorted from them (not recorded which). The CDR3 DNA reads TGTGCCAGCAGCCAAGTGTACAGGGGGCAATCGGCTGAGCAGTTCTTC. Translated: CASSQVYRGQSAEQFF.